Listed below are T cell receptor beta chains from one sample, sequenced in a study of blood T cell repertoires in COVID-19. The repertoire was sequenced with immunoSEQ multiplex PCR; TCRdb's copy has only in-frame clones and lacks some. The sample holds about 400,000 clones, 70% to 90% seen once. Sequenced input: PBMCs or T cells enriched from blood (not recorded which). All receptors derive from a woman aged 40 to 50 with acute COVID-19. The CDR3 runs from the conserved cysteine through the conserved F or W. A D gene is named only where the DNA matches it firmly. A row's size may be missing; if present it is once, few, many or a size class.

size: -
V: TRBV11-2
length: 15
D: -
J: TRBJ2-5
DNA: TGTGCCAGCAGCTTATCGCCAGGTAGACAAGAGACCCAGTACTTC
CDR3: CASSLSPGRQETQYF

size: -
V: TRBV5-1
length: 14
D: -
J: TRBJ1-1
DNA: TGCGCCAGCAGCTTGGACGGCGAGGGCACTGAAGCTTTCTTT
CDR3: CASSLDGEGTEAFF

size: -
V: TRBV18
length: 17
D: -
J: TRBJ2-7
DNA: TGTGCCAGCTCACCATCCGTTTCCGGGATCTTCTCCTACGAGCAGTACTTC
CDR3: CASSPSVSGIFSYEQYF

size: -
V: TRBV10-3
length: 13
D: -
J: TRBJ1-1
DNA: TGTGCCATCAGTGTTGGAGGGAACACTGAAGCTTTCTTT
CDR3: CAISVGGNTEAFF

size: -
V: TRBV19
length: 12
D: -
J: TRBJ2-7
DNA: TGTGCCAGTAGTATACTGGGAGGAGAGCAGTACTTC
CDR3: CASSILGGEQYF

size: -
V: TRBV30
length: 15
D: TRBD2
J: TRBJ2-5
DNA: TGTGCCTGGACCTTAGGACTAGCGACCCAGGAGACCCAGTACTTC
CDR3: CAWTLGLATQETQYF

size: -
V: TRBV11-2
length: 13
D: TRBD1
J: TRBJ1-1
DNA: TGTGCCAGCAGCTTCACAGGGGCATGGGGGGCTTTCTTT
CDR3: CASSFTGAWGAFF

size: -
V: TRBV29-1
length: 12
D: -
J: TRBJ2-3
DNA: TGCAGCGGGACAGAAGGGACAGATACGCAGTATTTT
CDR3: CSGTEGTDTQYF

size: -
V: TRBV7-9
length: 13
D: TRBD2
J: TRBJ2-5
DNA: TGTGCAGGGGAGCGACTAGCGATGGAGACCCAGTACTTC
CDR3: CAGERLAMETQYF

size: -
V: TRBV6-1
length: 14
D: -
J: TRBJ2-3
DNA: TGTGCCAGCAGTGAATTTGTTATCGGAGATACGCAGTATTTT
CDR3: CASSEFVIGDTQYF

size: -
V: TRBV29-1
length: 12
D: TRBD1
J: TRBJ1-2
DNA: TGCAGCGTGGGGACAGCAGACTATGGCTACACCTTC
CDR3: CSVGTADYGYTF

size: -
V: TRBV21-1
length: 19
D: -
J: TRBJ2-1
DNA: TGTGCCAGCACAGCGGGGATCGGGACTAGCGGGGGGATATACAATGAGCAGTTCTTC
CDR3: CASTAGIGTSGGIYNEQFF

size: -
V: TRBV18
length: 14
D: -
J: TRBJ1-1
DNA: TGTGCCAGCTCACCAGACCCAGGGAACACTGAAGCTTTCTTT
CDR3: CASSPDPGNTEAFF

size: -
V: TRBV11-2
length: 14
D: TRBD1
J: TRBJ1-2
DNA: TGTGCCAGCAGCTTAGACACTACGGACAGGAGCTACACCTTC
CDR3: CASSLDTTDRSYTF

size: -
V: TRBV11-2
length: 15
D: TRBD1
J: TRBJ1-2
DNA: TGTGCCAGCAGCCTAAATAACCAGGGGGACTATGGCTACACCTTC
CDR3: CASSLNNQGDYGYTF

size: -
V: TRBV30
length: 13
D: TRBD1
J: TRBJ1-5
DNA: TGTGCCTGGAGCACAGGGGATGACGGGACCCAGCATTTT
CDR3: CAWSTGDDGTQHF

size: -
V: TRBV9
length: 14
D: -
J: TRBJ2-3
DNA: TGTGCCAGCAGCGTGGCTAGAATGACGGATACGCAGTATTTT
CDR3: CASSVARMTDTQYF

size: -
V: TRBV7-9
length: 16
D: -
J: TRBJ2-3
DNA: TGTGCCAGCAGCTGGCTGACGGGACTCATCACAGATACGCAGTATTTT
CDR3: CASSWLTGLITDTQYF

size: -
V: TRBV6-1
length: 15
D: TRBD1
J: TRBJ2-5
DNA: TGTGCCAGCAGTGATAGAGGACAGGGATTGGAGACCCAGTACTTC
CDR3: CASSDRGQGLETQYF

size: once
V: TRBV6-7
length: 16
D: TRBD1
J: TRBJ1-6
DNA: TGTGCCAGCAGCACTCCCCGGGACAGGTATAATTCACCCCTCCACTTT
CDR3: CASSTPRDRYNSPLHF

size: -
V: TRBV18
length: 13
D: -
J: TRBJ2-5
DNA: TGTGCCAGCTCACCCGGGGACCAAGAGACCCAGTACTTC
CDR3: CASSPGDQETQYF

size: -
V: TRBV10-3
length: 13
D: -
J: TRBJ1-3
DNA: TGTGCCATCGGTCAGGGGCAGAAAAACACCATATATTTT
CDR3: CAIGQGQKNTIYF

size: -
V: TRBV9
length: 15
D: TRBD1
J: TRBJ2-7
DNA: TGTGCCAGCAGCGTACTCCGGGACAGGCTCTACGAGCAGTACTTC
CDR3: CASSVLRDRLYEQYF

size: once
V: TRBV13
length: 15
D: TRBD2
J: TRBJ2-7
DNA: TGTGCCAGCAGCCGGACTAGCGGGGGGGATTACGAGCAGTACTTC
CDR3: CASSRTSGGDYEQYF

size: few
V: TRBV18
length: 15
D: TRBD1
J: TRBJ2-7
DNA: TGTGCCAGCTCACCCGATCCCGGGACAGGGGGCGTGCAGTACTTC
CDR3: CASSPDPGTGGVQYF

size: few
V: TRBV2
length: 14
D: -
J: TRBJ1-6
DNA: TGTGCCAGCAGCGAACAGGGATCCAATTCACCCCTCCACTTT
CDR3: CASSEQGSNSPLHF

size: -
V: TRBV4-1
length: 14
D: -
J: TRBJ1-5
DNA: TGCGCCAGCAGCCAACAGGGCGGCAATCAGCCCCAGCATTTT
CDR3: CASSQQGGNQPQHF

size: -
V: TRBV14
length: 16
D: TRBD1
J: TRBJ2-7
DNA: TGTGCCAGCAGCCAAGACCCGGGACAGGGGTACTACGAGCAGTACTTC
CDR3: CASSQDPGQGYYEQYF

size: few
V: TRBV10-3
length: 14
D: -
J: TRBJ2-7
DNA: TGTGCCATCAGTGAGGGCTTACCCACCTACGAGCAGTACTTC
CDR3: CAISEGLPTYEQYF

size: -
V: TRBV9
length: 14
D: -
J: TRBJ1-2
DNA: TGTGCCAGCAGCGCGTACGGGATTCTCGGTGGCTACACCTTC
CDR3: CASSAYGILGGYTF

size: -
V: TRBV5-6
length: 14
D: TRBD1
J: TRBJ1-2
DNA: TGTGCCAGCCAGCAGCGGGGACAGGACTATGGCTACACCTTC
CDR3: CASQQRGQDYGYTF

size: -
V: TRBV30
length: 13
D: -
J: TRBJ2-2
DNA: TGTGCCTGGAGTTTGGGGAGAACCGGGGAGCTGTTTTTT
CDR3: CAWSLGRTGELFF

size: -
V: TRBV7-6
length: 17
D: TRBD1
J: TRBJ1-3
DNA: TGTGCCAGCAGCTTAGGGGGACAGGGGAGCTCTGGAAACACCATATATTTT
CDR3: CASSLGGQGSSGNTIYF

size: -
V: TRBV5-4
length: 16
D: TRBD1
J: TRBJ2-5
DNA: TGTGCCAGCAGCCTCGGGGGACAGGGGGCCGGGGAGACCCAGTACTTC
CDR3: CASSLGGQGAGETQYF

size: -
V: TRBV7-8
length: 15
D: -
J: TRBJ1-2
DNA: TGTGCCAGCAGCTCCAACAGGGCGAACAACTATGGCTACACCTTC
CDR3: CASSSNRANNYGYTF

size: -
V: TRBV7-9
length: 19
D: TRBD1
J: TRBJ1-4
DNA: TGTGCCAGCAGCTTAAGTAGGGACAGGGCGAACCCAACTAATGAAAAACTGTTTTTT
CDR3: CASSLSRDRANPTNEKLFF

size: -
V: TRBV6-5
length: 15
D: -
J: TRBJ2-6
DNA: TGTGCCAGCAGCGCGGTGTCGGCTGGGGCCAACGTCCTGACTTTC
CDR3: CASSAVSAGANVLTF

size: -
V: TRBV23-1
length: 16
D: TRBD1
J: TRBJ1-5
DNA: TGCGCCAGCACCGCGGACAGGGCTTACTCCAATCAGCCCCAGCATTTT
CDR3: CASTADRAYSNQPQHF

size: -
V: TRBV7-8
length: 15
D: TRBD1
J: TRBJ1-4
DNA: TGTGCCAGCAGCTTAGCCGACAGGGGCGATGAAAAACTGTTTTTT
CDR3: CASSLADRGDEKLFF

size: -
V: TRBV24-1
length: 11
D: -
J: TRBJ1-4
DNA: TGTGCCACCAACCAGGGTGAAAAACTGTTTTTT
CDR3: CATNQGEKLFF

size: once
V: TRBV28
length: 14
D: TRBD1
J: TRBJ2-7
DNA: TGTGCCAGCAGTTCCCGGGACAGAGCTTACGAGCAGTACTTC
CDR3: CASSSRDRAYEQYF

size: -
V: TRBV5-6
length: 14
D: -
J: TRBJ2-1
DNA: TGTGCCAGCAGCTTGGCCGGGGATGCCAATGAGCAGTTCTTC
CDR3: CASSLAGDANEQFF